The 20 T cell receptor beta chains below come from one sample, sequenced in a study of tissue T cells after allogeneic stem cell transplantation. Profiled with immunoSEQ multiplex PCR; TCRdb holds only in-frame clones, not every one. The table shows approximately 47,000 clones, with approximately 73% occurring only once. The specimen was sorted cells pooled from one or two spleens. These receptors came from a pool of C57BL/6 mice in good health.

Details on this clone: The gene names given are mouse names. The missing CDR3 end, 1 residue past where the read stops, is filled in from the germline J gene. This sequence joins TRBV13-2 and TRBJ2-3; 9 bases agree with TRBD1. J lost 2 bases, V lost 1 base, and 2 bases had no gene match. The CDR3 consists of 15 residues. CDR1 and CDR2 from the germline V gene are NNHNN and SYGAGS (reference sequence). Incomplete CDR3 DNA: TGTGCCAGCGGTGATCGGGACAGGGCTGCAGAAACGCTGTAT. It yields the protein CASGDRDRAAETLY. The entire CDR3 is CASGDRDRAAETLYF.

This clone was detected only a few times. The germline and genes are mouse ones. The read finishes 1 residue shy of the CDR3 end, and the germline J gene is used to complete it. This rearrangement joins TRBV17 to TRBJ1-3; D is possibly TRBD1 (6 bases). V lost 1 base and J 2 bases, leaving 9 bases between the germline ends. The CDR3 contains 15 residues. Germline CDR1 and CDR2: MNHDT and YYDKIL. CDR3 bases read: TGTGCTAGCAGTAGAGCCGGGACAACTGGAAATACGCTCTAT. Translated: CASSRAGTTGNTLY. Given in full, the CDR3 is CASSRAGTTGNTLYF.

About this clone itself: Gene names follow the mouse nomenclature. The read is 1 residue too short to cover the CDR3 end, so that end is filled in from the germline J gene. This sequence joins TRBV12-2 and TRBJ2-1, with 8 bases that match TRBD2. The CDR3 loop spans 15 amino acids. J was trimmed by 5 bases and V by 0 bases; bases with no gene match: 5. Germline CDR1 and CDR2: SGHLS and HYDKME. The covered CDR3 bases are TGTGCCAGCTCTCTCGACACTGGGGGTGATGCTGAGCAGTTC. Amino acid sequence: CASSLDTGGDAEQF. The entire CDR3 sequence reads CASSLDTGGDAEQFF.

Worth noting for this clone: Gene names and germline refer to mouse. This CDR3 is CASSLGGTGFERLFF. The DNA read from the CDR3 is TGTGCCAGCAGTTTGGGTGGGACAGGGTTCGAAAGATTATTT. The chain is built from TRBV14 and TRBJ1-4; 9 positions match TRBD1. The CDR3 end lies 1 residue beyond the end of the read and is filled in from the germline J gene. This CDR3 comprises 15 residues. V gave up 2 bases and J gave up 7 bases; unmatched junction bases: 6. Per the germline V gene, CDR1 is SGHDT and CDR2 is FRDEAV. The variable domain in full, completed from reference TRBV14 and TRBJ1-4, reads EAGVTQSPRYAVLQEGQAVSFWCDPISGHDTLYWYQQPRDQGPQLLVYFRDEAVIDNSQLPSDRFSAVRPKGTNSTLKIQSAKQGDTATYLCASSLGGTGFERLFFGHGTKLSVL.

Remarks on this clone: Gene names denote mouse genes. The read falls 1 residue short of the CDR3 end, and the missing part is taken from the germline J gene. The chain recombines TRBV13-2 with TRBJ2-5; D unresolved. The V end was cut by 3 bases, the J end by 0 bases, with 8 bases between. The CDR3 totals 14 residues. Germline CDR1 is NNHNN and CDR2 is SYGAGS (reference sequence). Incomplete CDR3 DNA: TGTGCCAGCGGTGTGCCGGACAACCAAGACACCCAGTAC. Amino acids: CASGVPDNQDTQY. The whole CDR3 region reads CASGVPDNQDTQYF.

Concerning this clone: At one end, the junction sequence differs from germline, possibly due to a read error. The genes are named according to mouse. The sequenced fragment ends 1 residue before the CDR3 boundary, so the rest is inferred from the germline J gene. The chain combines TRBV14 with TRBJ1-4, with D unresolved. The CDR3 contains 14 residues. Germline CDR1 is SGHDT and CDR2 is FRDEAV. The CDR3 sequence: CASNFWVSNERLFF. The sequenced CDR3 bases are TGTGCCAGCAATTTCTGGGTTTCCAACGAAAGATTATTT.

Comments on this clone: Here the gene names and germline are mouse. The CDR3 reads CAWSLVLGAAETLYF. The DNA read from the CDR3 is TGTGCCTGGAGTCTAGTACTGGGGGCTGCAGAAACGCTGTAT. The rearrangement uses TRBV31 and TRBJ2-3; TRBD2 agrees at 8 bases. The sequenced fragment ends 1 residue before the CDR3 boundary, so the rest is inferred from the germline J gene. Germline values: CDR1 GKSSPN, CDR2 SITVG. This CDR3 is 15 amino acids long. The J segment lost 2 bases and the V segment lost 0 bases, leaving 4 bases of the junction unmatched.

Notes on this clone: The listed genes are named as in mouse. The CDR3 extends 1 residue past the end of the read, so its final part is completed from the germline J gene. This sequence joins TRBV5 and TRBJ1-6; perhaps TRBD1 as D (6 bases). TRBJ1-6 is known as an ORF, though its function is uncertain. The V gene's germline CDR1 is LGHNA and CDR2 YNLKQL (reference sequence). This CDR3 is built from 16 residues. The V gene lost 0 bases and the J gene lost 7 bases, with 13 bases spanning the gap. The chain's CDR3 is CASSQDGTRGNSPLYF. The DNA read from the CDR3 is TGTGCCAGCAGCCAAGATGGGACAAGGGGGAATTCGCCCCTCTAC.

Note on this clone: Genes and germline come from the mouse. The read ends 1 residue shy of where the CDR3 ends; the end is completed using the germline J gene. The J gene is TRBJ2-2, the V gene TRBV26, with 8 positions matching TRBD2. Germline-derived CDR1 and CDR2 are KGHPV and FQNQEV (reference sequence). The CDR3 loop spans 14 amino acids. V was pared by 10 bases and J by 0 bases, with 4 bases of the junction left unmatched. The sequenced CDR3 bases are TGTGCCACCGGGACTGGTGCAAACACCGGGCAGCTCTAC. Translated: CATGTGANTGQLY. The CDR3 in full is CATGTGANTGQLYF. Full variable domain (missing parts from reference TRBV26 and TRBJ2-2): NSKVIQTPRYLVKGQGQKAKMRCIPEKGHPVVFWYQQNKNNEFKFLINFQNQEVLQQIDMTEKRFSAECPSNSPCSLEIQSSEAGDSALYLCATGTGANTGQLYFGEGSKLTVL.

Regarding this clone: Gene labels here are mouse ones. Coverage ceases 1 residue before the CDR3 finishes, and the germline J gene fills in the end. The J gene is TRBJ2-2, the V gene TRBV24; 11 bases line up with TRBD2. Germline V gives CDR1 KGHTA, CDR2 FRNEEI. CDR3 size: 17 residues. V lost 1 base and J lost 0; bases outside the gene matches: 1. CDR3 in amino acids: CASSLLTGGANTGQLYF. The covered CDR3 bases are TGTGCCAGCAGTCTGTTGACTGGGGGGGCAAACACCGGGCAGCTCTAC.

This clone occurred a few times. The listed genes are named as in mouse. The CDR3: CASSQEGGTSAETLYF. The sequenced part of the CDR3 DNA is TGTGCCAGCAGCCAAGAGGGGGGAACTAGTGCAGAAACGCTGTAT. The rearrangement joins TRBV5 to TRBJ2-3, with D possibly matching TRBD2 (6 bases). The sequenced fragment ends 1 residue before the CDR3 boundary, so the rest is inferred from the germline J gene. The CDR3 runs 16 residues. The V end was cut by 0 bases, the J end by 0 bases, with 10 bases between. Germline V CDR1 and CDR2: LGHNA, YNLKQL (reference sequence).

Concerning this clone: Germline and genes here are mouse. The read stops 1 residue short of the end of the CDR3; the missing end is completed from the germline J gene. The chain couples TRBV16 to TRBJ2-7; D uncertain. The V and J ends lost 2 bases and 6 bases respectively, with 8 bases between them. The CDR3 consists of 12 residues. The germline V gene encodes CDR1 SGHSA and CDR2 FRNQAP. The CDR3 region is CASSLNRFEQYF. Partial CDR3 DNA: TGTGCAAGCAGCTTAAACAGATTTGAACAGTAC.

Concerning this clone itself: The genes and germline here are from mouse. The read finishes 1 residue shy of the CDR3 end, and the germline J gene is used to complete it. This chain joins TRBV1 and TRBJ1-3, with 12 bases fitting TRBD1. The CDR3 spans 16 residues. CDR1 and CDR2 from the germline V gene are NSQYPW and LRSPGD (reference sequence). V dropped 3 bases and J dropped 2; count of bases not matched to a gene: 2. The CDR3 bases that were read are TGCACCTGCAGTGCGGGACAGGGGGCGCCTGGAAATACGCTCTAT. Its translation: CTCSAGQGAPGNTLY. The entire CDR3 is CTCSAGQGAPGNTLYF.

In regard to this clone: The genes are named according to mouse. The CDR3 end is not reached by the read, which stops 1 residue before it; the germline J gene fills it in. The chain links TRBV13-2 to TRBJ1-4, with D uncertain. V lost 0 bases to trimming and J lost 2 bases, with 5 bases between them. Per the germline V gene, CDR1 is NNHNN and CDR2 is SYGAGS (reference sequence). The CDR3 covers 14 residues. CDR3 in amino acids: CASGDAQSNERLFF. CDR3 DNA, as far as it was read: TGTGCCAGCGGTGATGCACAATCCAACGAAAGATTATTT.

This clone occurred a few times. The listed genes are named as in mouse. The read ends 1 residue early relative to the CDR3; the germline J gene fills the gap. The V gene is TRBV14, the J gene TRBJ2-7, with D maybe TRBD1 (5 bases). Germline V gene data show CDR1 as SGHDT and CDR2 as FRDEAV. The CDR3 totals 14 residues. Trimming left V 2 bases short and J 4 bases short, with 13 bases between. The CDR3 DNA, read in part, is TGTGCCAGCAGTTTGATCCCGGACAAATATGAACAGTAC. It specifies CASSLIPDKYEQY. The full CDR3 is CASSLIPDKYEQYF.

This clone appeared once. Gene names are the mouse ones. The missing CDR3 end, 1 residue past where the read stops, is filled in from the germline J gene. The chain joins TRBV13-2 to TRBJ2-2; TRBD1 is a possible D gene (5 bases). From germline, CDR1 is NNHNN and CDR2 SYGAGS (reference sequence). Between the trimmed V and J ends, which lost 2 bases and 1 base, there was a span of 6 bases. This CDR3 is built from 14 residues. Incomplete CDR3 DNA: TGTGCCAGCGGTGAGGACATAAACACCGGGCAGCTCTAC. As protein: CASGEDINTGQLY. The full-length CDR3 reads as CASGEDINTGQLYF.

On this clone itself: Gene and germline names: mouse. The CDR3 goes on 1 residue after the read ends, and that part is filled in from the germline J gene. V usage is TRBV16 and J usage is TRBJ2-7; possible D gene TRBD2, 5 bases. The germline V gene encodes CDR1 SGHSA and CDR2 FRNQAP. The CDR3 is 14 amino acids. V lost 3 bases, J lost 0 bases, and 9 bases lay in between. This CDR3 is CASSFVGSSYEQYF. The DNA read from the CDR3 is TGTGCAAGCAGCTTTGTGGGGAGCTCCTATGAACAGTAC.

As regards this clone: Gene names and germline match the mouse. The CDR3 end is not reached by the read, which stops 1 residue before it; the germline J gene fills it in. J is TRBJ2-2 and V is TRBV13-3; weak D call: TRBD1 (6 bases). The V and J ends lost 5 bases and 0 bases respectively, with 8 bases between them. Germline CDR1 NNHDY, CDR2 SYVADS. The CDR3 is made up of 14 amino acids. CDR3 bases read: TGTGCCAGCAGGGGGACACCAAACACCGGGCAGCTCTAC. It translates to CASRGTPNTGQLY. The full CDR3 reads CASRGTPNTGQLYF.

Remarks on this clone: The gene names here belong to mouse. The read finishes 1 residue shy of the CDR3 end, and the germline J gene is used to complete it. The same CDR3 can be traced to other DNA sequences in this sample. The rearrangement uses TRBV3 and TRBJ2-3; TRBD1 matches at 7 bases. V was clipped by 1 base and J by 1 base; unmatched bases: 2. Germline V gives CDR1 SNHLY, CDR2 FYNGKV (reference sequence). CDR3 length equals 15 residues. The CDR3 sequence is CASSLDRGGAETLYF. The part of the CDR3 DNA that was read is TGTGCCAGCAGCTTAGACAGGGGCGGTGCAGAAACGCTGTAT. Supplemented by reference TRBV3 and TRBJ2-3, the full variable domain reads GPKVLQIPSHQIIDMGQMVTLNCDPVSNHLYFYWYKQILGQQMEFLVNFYNGKVMEKSKLFKDQFSVERPDGSYFTLKIQPTALEDSAVYFCASSLDRGGAETLYFGSGTRLTVL.

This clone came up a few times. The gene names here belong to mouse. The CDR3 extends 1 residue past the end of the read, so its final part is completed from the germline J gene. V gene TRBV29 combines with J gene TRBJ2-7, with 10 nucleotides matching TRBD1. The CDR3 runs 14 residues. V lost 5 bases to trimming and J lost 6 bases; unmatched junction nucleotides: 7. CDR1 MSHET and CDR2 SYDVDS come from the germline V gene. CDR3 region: CASSPSTGGGEQYF. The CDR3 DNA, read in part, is TGTGCTAGCAGTCCCTCGACAGGGGGCGGTGAACAGTAC.